What follows are 30 T cell receptor beta chains derived from one specimen sequenced in a study of CD8+CD57+ T cells in acquired aplastic anemia. Patients who underwent sequencing had shown CD8+CD57+ cell expansion by flow cytometry. The template used for profiling TCR beta VDJ and CDR3 was genomic DNA. TCRdb redid the calling of the reads with MiXCR, one entry per CDR3 protein. Among over 150,000 distinct CDR3 sequences listed, roughly 63% were seen once. The sequenced material came from sorted CD4+, CD8+, or CD8+CD57+ T cells (not recorded which) from PBMCs. These TCRs come from a human donor with aplastic anemia.

The chain recombines TRBV29-1 with TRBJ2-5; 8 positions match TRBD1. Trimming at V came to 2 bases and at J to 4 bases, leaving 0 bases not matched to a gene. Germline-derived CDR1 and CDR2 are SQVTM and ANQGSEA. This CDR3 comprises 12 residues. The CDR3 spells CSVEQGAETQYF. CDR3 coding DNA: TGCAGCGTTGAACAGGGGGCAGAGACCCAGTACTTC.

The sample holds many counts of this clonotype. The chain uses TRBV12-3 or TRBV12-4 and TRBJ2-7; no definite D call. The CDR3 sequence is 13 residues long. Trimming removed 3 bases from V and 3 bases from J, with 9 bases in between. The CDR3 region is CASSFGPGYEQYF. In nucleotides, the CDR3 is TGTGCCAGCAGTTTCGGACCAGGCTACGAGCAGTACTTC.

The sample holds a few counts of this clonotype. The genes are TRBV19 and TRBJ1-2, with 9 bases aligning to TRBD1. V lost 8 bases, J lost 0 bases, and 1 base stayed unmatched. CDR1 LNHDA and CDR2 SQIVND come from the germline V gene (reference sequence). The CDR3 extends over 13 amino acids. The chain's CDR3 is CASRTGANYGYTF. The CDR3 nucleotides are TGTGCCAGTCGGACAGGGGCTAACTATGGCTACACCTTC.

Ten or more counts support this clonotype. The rearrangement uses TRBV20-1 and TRBJ1-5; no clear D gene. CDR3 length: 14 amino acids. Germline-derived CDR1 and CDR2 are DFQATT and SNEGSKA (reference sequence). The germline V and J ends were trimmed by 3 bases and 0 bases, with 9 bases remaining between them. CDR3 nucleotides: TGCAGTGCTAGGACCGAGTATAGCAATCAGCCCCAGCATTTT. It specifies CSARTEYSNQPQHF.

This chain connects TRBV5-1 to TRBJ1-3; D is unclear. CDR3 length: 11 residues. Germline CDR1 is SGHRS and CDR2 is YFSETQ. Between the trimmed V and J ends, which lost 5 bases and 9 bases, there was a span of 9 bases. CDR3 DNA sequence: TGCGCCAGCAGTAGCGGGATCACCATATATTTT. Translated: CASSSGITIYF.

This chain connects TRBV7-9 to TRBJ2-2, with D unresolved. Germline V gives CDR1 SEHNR, CDR2 FQNEAQ (reference sequence). The CDR3 extends over 13 amino acids. Deletions cut 6 bases from V and 7 bases from J, with 12 bases between. The CDR3 region is CASRQSVLGELFF. The DNA of the CDR3 is TGTGCCAGCAGACAGTCCGTGCTCGGGGAGCTGTTTTTT.

V gene TRBV7-8 combines with J gene TRBJ1-3; D is possibly TRBD1 (5 bases). The ends were cut back, 7 bases at V and 4 bases at J, with 23 bases in the middle. The length of the CDR3 is 17 residues. Looked up from germline, CDR1 is SGHVS and CDR2 is FQNEAQ. The CDR3 protein is CASTDKPWGRSGNTIYF. CDR3 DNA sequence: TGTGCCAGCACCGACAAACCTTGGGGACGTTCCGGAAACACCATATATTTT. The complete variable domain, with remaining parts taken from reference TRBV7-8 and TRBJ1-3, reads GAGVSQSPRYKVAKRGQDVALRCDPISGHVSLFWYQQALGQGPEFLTYFQNEAQLDKSGLPSDRFFAERPEGSVSTLKIQRTQQEDSAVYLCASTDKPWGRSGNTIYFGEGSWLTVV.

This sequence joins TRBV7-2 and TRBJ1-6; no clear D. Germline values: CDR1 SGHTA, CDR2 FQGNSA. The CDR3 has 18 amino acids. The V gene lost 3 bases and the J gene lost 5 bases, with 20 bases spanning the gap. Written as DNA, the CDR3 is TGTGCCAGCAGCTTTTACTCCCCAGAACAACTGAATAATTCACCCCTCCACTTT. Translation gives CASSFYSPEQLNNSPLHF.

At least ten counts were recorded for this clonotype. The chain has TRBV11-2 and TRBJ1-2, with TRBD1 matching over 7 bases. The CDR3 extends over 17 amino acids. V lost 1 base, J lost 4 bases, and 12 bases stayed unmatched. Germline CDR1 is SGHAT and CDR2 is FQNNGV. CDR3 protein: CASSLGLRDSKSYGYTF. Here the CDR3 DNA reads TGTGCCAGCAGCTTAGGACTCCGGGACAGTAAAAGCTATGGCTACACCTTC.

The table lists this clonotype with many counts. The V gene is TRBV19, the J gene TRBJ1-2; 7 bases are a match to TRBD1. The germline V gene encodes CDR1 LNHDA and CDR2 SQIVND (reference sequence). Trimming removed 7 bases from V and 5 bases from J; junction bases left unmatched: 4. This CDR3 region has 12 residues. CDR3 DNA sequence: TGTGCCAGTACTGCGACAGGGTATGGCTACACCTTC. It translates to CASTATGYGYTF.

This clonotype was seen repeatedly, ten times or more. The chain employs TRBV6-1 and TRBJ1-6; possible D gene TRBD1, 5 bases. V lost 0 bases, J lost 10 bases, and 16 bases lay in between. The CDR3 runs 16 residues. CDR1 and CDR2 from the germline V gene are MNHNS and SASEGT. CDR3 region: CASSEAAGTEASPLHF. DNA for the CDR3: TGTGCCAGCAGTGAAGCCGCAGGGACTGAGGCATCACCCCTCCACTTT.

This clonotype has more than one count but fewer than ten. The chain is built from TRBV20-1 and TRBJ2-7; D is perhaps TRBD2 (5 bases). V was clipped by 0 bases and J by 3 bases, with 12 bases between them. Per germline, CDR1 DFQATT and CDR2 SNEGSKA (reference sequence). CDR3 size: 14 residues. CDR3 DNA: TGCAGTGCTAGAGATCCGCCTAGCTTCTACGAGCAGTACTTC. It translates to CSARDPPSFYEQYF.

This clonotype occurred a few times. The chain couples TRBV12-3 or TRBV12-4 to TRBJ2-3; the D call may be TRBD1 or TRBD2 (5 bases each). The CDR3 contains 11 residues. V gave up 6 bases and J gave up 6 bases, with 7 bases separating them. The CDR3 here is CASRGVDTQYF. The CDR3 region has the DNA TGTGCCAGCAGGGGGGTTGATACGCAGTATTTT.

The chain employs TRBV2 and TRBJ2-7; D might be TRBD1 (6 bases). Germline CDR1 reads SNHLY; CDR2 reads FYNNEI. With 6 bases removed from V and 3 bases from J, the gap between germline ends came to 18 bases. CDR3 size: 15 residues. This chain's CDR3 is CASSSLDSRSYEQYF. DNA for the CDR3: TGTGCCAGCAGCAGCTTGGACAGTAGAAGCTACGAGCAGTACTTC.

This clonotype came up a few times. The chain combines TRBV20-1 with TRBJ2-2, with 7 bases that match TRBD1. V dropped 3 bases and J dropped 1; count of bases not matched to a gene: 2. CDR1 DFQATT and CDR2 SNEGSKA come from the germline V gene (reference sequence). The CDR3 covers 14 residues. Here the CDR3 reads CSARAGGNTGELFF. The CDR3 DNA is TGCAGTGCTAGGGCAGGGGGGAACACCGGGGAGCTGTTTTTT.

In DNA form, the CDR3 reads TGTGCCAGCAGCCAAGAAATAGCGCGGAACACAGATACGCAGTATTTT. Residues: CASSQEIARNTDTQYF. The chain joins TRBV3-1 to TRBJ2-3; TRBD2 is a possible D gene (5 bases). The CDR3 has 16 residues. CDR1 is LGHDT, CDR2 YNNKEL, per germline (reference sequence). The V and J ends lost 0 bases and 2 bases respectively, with 12 bases between them.

This clonotype was counted many times. V usage is TRBV12-3 or TRBV12-4 and J usage is TRBJ1-2; perhaps TRBD1 as D (5 bases). Between the trimmed V and J ends, which lost 1 base and 8 bases, there was a span of 11 bases. The CDR3 consists of 13 residues. CDR3 sequence: CASSLGRVVGYTF. CDR3 DNA: TGTGCCAGCAGTTTAGGCAGGGTGGTGGGCTACACCTTC.

This clonotype was detected a few times. The V call is TRBV7-2, the J call TRBJ2-1; D gene unclear. Germline V gene data show CDR1 as SGHTA and CDR2 as FQGNSA. V lost 4 bases, J lost 5 bases, and 12 bases lay in between. CDR3 length: 14 residues. This CDR3 reads CASSYSIGDNEQFF. The CDR3, as DNA: TGTGCCAGCAGCTACAGCATTGGGGACAATGAGCAGTTCTTC.

This clonotype was detected ten times or more. The chain employs TRBV19 and TRBJ2-1; 7 bases map to TRBD2. The germline CDR1 and CDR2 sequences are LNHDA and SQIVND (reference sequence). The J segment lost 7 bases and the V segment lost 4 bases, leaving 7 bases of the junction unmatched. This CDR3 has 14 amino acids. The CDR3 region has the DNA TGTGCCAGTAGTACCTTGACAGCGGGGAATGAGCAGTTCTTC. It is translated as CASSTLTAGNEQFF.

The table lists this clonotype with a count of one. The chain employs TRBV6-1 and TRBJ1-1; possibly TRBD1 for D (5 bases). The CDR3 spans 13 residues. V lost 5 bases to trimming and J lost 8 bases, with 15 bases between them. Germline V gene lookup returns CDR1 MNHNS and CDR2 SASEGT. CDR3 coding DNA: TGTGCCAGCAGTTTTTCAGAGGGACGAGAAGCTTTCTTT. As protein: CASSFSEGREAFF.

This clonotype was detected only a few times. CDR3 sequence (DNA): TGCAGTGCTAGAGGGGTAGCGGGAGGGCCCTACGAGCAGTACTTC. As protein: CSARGVAGGPYEQYF. The gene calls are TRBV20-1 and TRBJ2-7; TRBD2 aligns across 11 bases. The junction had 4 bases not matched to a gene; V was cut back by 1 base and J by 2 bases. Germline V gene data show CDR1 as DFQATT and CDR2 as SNEGSKA (reference sequence). This CDR3 region has 15 residues.

This clonotype was recorded at least ten times. The chain carries TRBV6-1 and TRBJ1-2; 7 bases align to TRBD1. The CDR3 runs 13 residues. V trimming: 4 bases; J trimming: 4 bases; junction bases outside the gene matches: 3. Germline CDR1 and CDR2: MNHNS and SASEGT. As DNA, the CDR3 is TGTGCCAGCAGTGGGACAGGATCCTATGGCTACACCTTC. Encoded protein: CASSGTGSYGYTF.

The table lists this clonotype with a count of one. The chain is built from TRBV19 and TRBJ1-6; no definite D call. With 3 bases removed from V and 5 bases from J, the gap between germline ends came to 14 bases. From germline, CDR1 is LNHDA and CDR2 SQIVND (reference sequence). This CDR3 region has 16 residues. CDR3 residues: CASSIPPGPDNSPLHF. CDR3 nucleotides: TGTGCCAGTAGTATCCCACCAGGCCCGGATAATTCACCCCTCCACTTT.

This chain uses TRBV7-8 with TRBJ1-1; D remains unclear. V lost 5 bases and J 1 base, leaving 14 bases between the germline ends. Germline loops: CDR1 SGHVS, CDR2 FQNEAQ. There are 15 residues in the CDR3. For the CDR3, the DNA is TGTGCCAGCAGCCCCCTCGCTAGGGCGAACACTGAAGCTTTCTTT. Residues: CASSPLARANTEAFF. Filled out from reference TRBV7-8 and TRBJ1-1, the complete variable domain reads GAGVSQSPRYKVAKRGQDVALRCDPISGHVSLFWYQQALGQGPEFLTYFQNEAQLDKSGLPSDRFFAERPEGSVSTLKIQRTQQEDSAVYLCASSPLARANTEAFFGQGTRLTVV.

The V call is TRBV20-1, the J call TRBJ2-1; 11 bases match TRBD1. Trimming at V came to 6 bases and at J to 10 bases, leaving 5 bases not matched to a gene. CDR3 length: 12 residues. Germline CDR1 reads DFQATT; CDR2 reads SNEGSKA (reference sequence). The CDR3 nucleotides are TGCAGTGCAGGACAGGGGGCAAGGGAGCAGTTCTTC. Translation: CSAGQGAREQFF.

The chain uses TRBV2 and TRBJ2-3; 7 bases are shared with TRBD1. CDR1 SNHLY and CDR2 FYNNEI come from the germline V gene. V lost 4 bases, J lost 4 bases, and 8 bases stayed unmatched. This CDR3 is built from 15 residues. The CDR3 protein is CASSGGGYLSDTQYF. In nucleotides, the CDR3 is TGTGCCAGCAGTGGAGGGGGCTACTTATCAGATACGCAGTATTTT. Full variable domain (missing parts from reference TRBV2 and TRBJ2-3): EPEVTQTPSHQVTQMGQEVILRCVPISNHLYFYWYRQILGQKVEFLVSFYNNEISEKSEIFDDQFSVERPDGSNFTLKIRSTKLEDSAMYFCASSGGGYLSDTQYFGPGTRLTVL.

Ten or more counts support this clonotype. The CDR3, as DNA: TGTGCCAGCAGTTTATTGGGGGAGTCAGATACGCAGTATTTT. It yields the protein CASSLLGESDTQYF. The chain couples TRBV27 to TRBJ2-3; D may correspond to TRBD1 or TRBD2 (5 bases each). The CDR3 sequence is 14 residues long. Germline V gives CDR1 MNHEY, CDR2 SMNVEV (reference sequence). V lost 1 base to trimming and J lost 4 bases, with 9 bases between them.

The table lists this clonotype with many counts. The chain couples TRBV19 to TRBJ1-5, with 7 bases fitting TRBD1. The V segment lost 5 bases and the J segment 0 bases; nucleotides outside the gene matches: 10. From germline, CDR1 is LNHDA and CDR2 SQIVND (reference sequence). The CDR3 has 17 amino acids. The CDR3, as DNA: TGTGCCAGTAGTGCGACAGGGCCCCTGTATAGCAATCAGCCCCAGCATTTT. Amino acids: CASSATGPLYSNQPQHF.

This clonotype was recorded many times. The chain combines TRBV5-6 with TRBJ2-7; 7 bases map to TRBD1. The germline V gene encodes CDR1 SGHDT and CDR2 YYEEEE. This CDR3 contains 13 residues. With 4 bases clipped from V and 2 bases from J, the junction kept 3 bases outside the gene matches. DNA for the CDR3: TGTGCCAGCAGCGGGACAGCGGCCTACGAGCAGTACTTC. The encoded protein is CASSGTAAYEQYF.

Comment on this clonotype: One end of the junction is discordant with germline, which a read error may explain. V gene TRBV7-2 combines with J gene TRBJ2-7; the D gene could be TRBD1 or TRBD2 (5 bases each). CDR1 and CDR2 from the germline V gene are SGHTA and FQGNSA. This CDR3 comprises 12 residues. CDR3: CACSLGGTGQYF. The CDR3 nucleotides are TGTGCCTGCAGCCTTGGGGGTACTGGGCAGTACTTC.